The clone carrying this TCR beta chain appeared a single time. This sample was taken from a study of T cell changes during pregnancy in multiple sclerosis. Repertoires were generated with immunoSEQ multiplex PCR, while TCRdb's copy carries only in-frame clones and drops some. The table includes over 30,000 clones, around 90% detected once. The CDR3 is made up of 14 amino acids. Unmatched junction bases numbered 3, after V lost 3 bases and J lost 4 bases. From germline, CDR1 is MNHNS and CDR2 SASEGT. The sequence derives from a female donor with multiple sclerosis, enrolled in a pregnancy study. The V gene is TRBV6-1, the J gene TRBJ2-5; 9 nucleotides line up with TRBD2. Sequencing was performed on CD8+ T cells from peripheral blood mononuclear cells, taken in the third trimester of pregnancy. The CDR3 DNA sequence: TGTGCCAGCAGTGATATGACTAGCGGAGAGACCCAGTACTTC. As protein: CASSDMTSGETQYF.